One T cell receptor (beta chain) is described in this entry. Its antigen remains unidentified. The input lacks base qualities; no much larger clone sits a single base away. The source of the sample is a study of response to subunit inactivated influenza vaccine (dated by TCRdb to the late 2010s). Regarding the complete study: Deep quantitative profiling of the T cell receptor repertoire was used in the study to follow responses to a trivalent subunit inactivated influenza vaccine.

Overall study results and their limits: The authors suggested that each seasonal influenza vaccination may recruit only a limited number of new T cells.

Counted from cysteine to phenylalanine, this CDR3 has 16 amino acids. CDR3 DNA is the only sequence kept; it has 48 bases, read in frame from the first base. Trimming at the junction amounts to 6 bases on V and 0 bases on J, and the germline ends lie 18 bases apart. From the germline V gene, CDR1 is MNHEY and CDR2 is SVGEGT. Library construction relied on RT-PCR. Sequenced using an Illumina HiSeq 2500. TCRdb passed the public sequencing reads through fastp at Q25 and MiXCR, retaining productive beta sequences. Here each entry gathers all rows of one CDR3 protein and keeps the most common genes and DNA. Present in this sample are roughly 700,000 distinct CDR3 sequences, roughly 13% of which were seen just once. The leading ten clones occupy 6% to 8% of the sample.

This receptor was identified in a man aged 50 or older who received an inactivated influenza vaccine. Donor details come from another sample of the same person, matched by shared clones. The chain is assembled from TRBV6-2 or TRBV6-3 and TRBJ2-7; the D gene is possibly TRBD1, with 6 bases matching. Material: PBMCs from blood, obtained roughly 15 days before vaccination. The CDR3: CASSQGGHLLSYEQYF. The DNA reads TGTGCCAGCAGCCAAGGGGGACACCTCCTCTCCTACGAGCAGTACTTC.